This T cell receptor (beta chain) is drawn from a study of OX40 agonist ivuxolimab in advanced cancers. Findings and limits, study-wide: More expanded clones were found, on average, in CD8+ than in CD4+ T cells. At 0.1 to 3.0 mg/kg, CD4+ and CD8+ blood T cells expanded clonally by week 6.

TCRdb's copy holds only in-frame clones and misses some; the assay was immunoSEQ multiplex PCR. The table has some 150,000 clones, about 93% seen once. Points on this clone: The antigen is not known.

The germline CDR1 and CDR2 sequences are MNHNY and SVGAGI (reference sequence). The CDR3 spans 15 residues. V shed 6 bases and J 8 bases; nucleotides not matched to a gene: 10. The TCR sequence derives from an adult with an advanced solid tumor such as melanoma, head and neck, liver or kidney cancer. The sample in question was CD4+ or CD8+ T cells sorted from blood, obtained in a trial of the OX40 agonist ivuxolimab. The chain links TRBV6-6 to TRBJ1-4, with 9 bases that match TRBD1. CDR3 bases: TGTGCCAGCAGCAAACAGGGGGCTTTAGGGGAAAAACTGTTTTTT. Amino acid sequence: CASSKQGALGEKLFF.